This note documents a single T cell receptor beta chain sequence. Its antigen is not known. These data are taken from a study of T cells in Graves' hyperthyroidism and ophthalmopathy. The CDR3 runs to 17 residues. V was clipped by 4 bases and J by 0 bases; unmatched bases: 10. From germline, CDR1 is DFQATT and CDR2 SNEGSKA (reference sequence). Ophthalmopathy patients showed a Clinical Activity Score of at least 3, NOSPECS grade of at least 4 and duration under 3 months. Researchers amplified the TCR beta CDR3 regions from RNA transcripts. HTBI primers drove first-round RT-PCR of the TCR CDR3. TCRdb reprocessed the multiplex PCR reads via MiXCR and lists one record per CDR3 protein. The data contain 400,000 to 600,000 distinct CDR3 sequences, 15% to 20% of them singletons. The study, taken as a whole, reports: Clonotypes that were expanded in thyroid above 0.001 mostly appeared in blood too.

Sequencing input: blood. This TCR came from a woman in her 30s with Graves' ophthalmopathy. The chain links TRBV20-1 to TRBJ2-1; 9 nucleotides line up with TRBD2. The DNA of the CDR3 is TGCAGTGCTAACGCGGGAGGGCCCTGGAGCTCCTACAATGAGCAGTTCTTC. Its translation: CSANAGGPWSSYNEQFF.